The clone carrying this T cell receptor (beta chain) was recorded many times. The antigen is undetermined. Treg sorting used a CD4+CD25+CD127-/low gate. General study results and limits: Larger-cohort validation covered only one TCR beta V-J rearrangement. In terms of TCR gene usage, tumor memory CD4+ T cells clustered together with blood and lymph node memory CD4+ cells, as well as with lymph node naive CD4+ cells. Tumor Tregs overlapped most with tumor, then blood, naive CD4+ cells.

Full-length variable regions came from constant-region reverse primers plus semi-nested Nested Universal Primer A PCR. TCRdb reprocessed the 5' RACE reads via MiXCR and lists one record per CDR3 protein. The data hold 9,500 to 10,000 distinct CDR3 sequences, with 12% to 15% observed a single time. Input material: Tregs sorted from blood. This clonotype was sampled from a female donor with breast cancer.

The CDR3 reads CASSQNYFRRAQETQYF. The CDR3 DNA reads TGCGCCAGCAGCCAGAACTACTTTAGAAGGGCCCAAGAGACCCAGTACTTC. The chain joins TRBV4-1 to TRBJ2-5; no firm D call. Germline loops: CDR1 MGHRA, CDR2 YSYEKL. The V and J ends lost 3 bases and 1 base respectively, with 18 bases between them. The CDR3 has 17 amino acids.